The 18 T cell receptor beta chains given below trace back to one sample, sequenced in a study of blood T cell repertoires in COVID-19. The table came from immunoSEQ multiplex PCR; TCRdb's copy has only in-frame clones and leaves some out. The sample lists 190,000 or so clones, around 80% occurring once. Sequenced: peripheral blood. The receptor source for this set is a man aged 45-65 years with active or convalescent COVID-19.

In this sample, this clone turned up a few times. CDR3 region: CASSQLEALDEKLFF. The CDR3 DNA is TGTGCCAGCAGCCAACTCGAGGCTCTAGATGAAAAACTGTTTTTT. The rearrangement uses TRBV14 and TRBJ1-4; unclear D gene. CDR1 and CDR2 (germline): SGHDN, FVKESK. V lost 2 bases and J 6 bases, leaving 13 bases between the germline ends. The CDR3 runs 15 residues.

The V and J genes are TRBV5-1 and TRBJ1-1, with 8 bases that match TRBD1. J gave up 1 base and V 4 bases, and 3 bases lay outside the gene matches. This CDR3 is 14 amino acids long. Germline V gives CDR1 SGHRS, CDR2 YFSETQ. The CDR3: CASSQGAWNTEAFF. CDR3 DNA: TGCGCCAGCAGCCAGGGGGCGTGGAACACTGAAGCTTTCTTT.

This clone showed up just once. The V and J genes are TRBV7-9 and TRBJ1-1; 7 bases align to TRBD1. The V and J ends lost 5 bases and 10 bases, in that order; junction bases with no gene match: 10. Germline lookup yields CDR1 SEHNR and CDR2 FQNEAQ (reference sequence). CDR3 length: 13 amino acids. CDR3 DNA: TGTGCCAGCAGCCAGGAAGGGGGCGGTGGAGCTTTCTTT. Its translation: CASSQEGGGGAFF.

V gene TRBV5-4 combines with J gene TRBJ2-1; 7 nucleotides line up with TRBD2. The ends lost 2 bases at V and 3 bases at J; junction bases unmatched: 5. CDR1 and CDR2 (germline): SGHNT, YYREEE (reference sequence). CDR3 length: 15 amino acids. The CDR3 DNA reads as TGTGCCAGCAGCTTAATGCGGGGGTACTACAATGAGCAGTTCTTC. Amino acids: CASSLMRGYYNEQFF.

This sequence joins TRBV2 and TRBJ1-5; D gene ambiguous. Germline lookup yields CDR1 SNHLY and CDR2 FYNNEI. V lost 7 bases to trimming and J lost 7 bases, with 14 bases between them. This CDR3 comprises 13 residues. CDR3 DNA sequence: TGTGCCAGCAAGGATTCAGCGGAACAGCCCCAGCATTTT. It encodes CASKDSAEQPQHF.

The V gene is TRBV21-1, the J gene TRBJ2-7; no check of the table's D call, TRBD2, against the DNA was made. TRBV21-1 is described as a pseudogene. This CDR3 is 15 amino acids long. CDR3 in amino acids: CATRTGGPSSYEQYF. CDR3 coding DNA: TGTGCCACCCGGACGGGGGGGCCCAGCTCCTACGAGCAGTACTTC.

V and J are TRBV6-5 and TRBJ2-3; 9 bases are shared with TRBD2. Germline V CDR1 and CDR2: MNHEY, SVGAGI. After removal of 10 bases from V and 14 bases from J, the junction contained 13 bases not matched to a gene. There are 12 residues in the CDR3. In DNA form, the CDR3 reads TGTGCCACCGCCCAACTCGGACTAGCGTGGTATTTT. Amino acids: CATAQLGLAWYF.

The chain carries TRBV7-9 and TRBJ2-5; D is possibly TRBD1 (5 bases). V was pared by 1 base and J by 4 bases, with 16 bases between. CDR1 is SEHNR and CDR2 is FQNEAQ in the germline V gene (reference sequence). The CDR3 length is 16 residues. This CDR3 is CASSLDVIGVGETQYF. CDR3 DNA sequence: TGTGCCAGCAGCTTAGATGTTATAGGGGTCGGAGAGACCCAGTACTTC.

The V gene is TRBV28, the J gene TRBJ2-5; D call uncertain. Germline assignment: CDR1 MDHEN and CDR2 SYDVKM. Trimming stripped 7 bases from V and 1 base from J, with 13 bases between. The CDR3 runs 14 residues. This CDR3 is CASTPSSVQETQYF. CDR3 DNA: TGTGCCAGCACCCCAAGTTCGGTCCAAGAGACCCAGTACTTC.

The rearrangement joins TRBV7-9 to TRBJ2-7; 10 bases agree with TRBD1. Per the germline V gene, CDR1 is SEHNR and CDR2 is FQNEAQ (reference sequence). With V trimmed by 5 bases and J by 5 bases, 6 bases remained unmatched. The CDR3 extends over 14 amino acids. Here the CDR3 DNA reads TGTGCCAGCAGCGACAGGGGGCAGGTGGACGAGCAGTACTTC. This codes for CASSDRGQVDEQYF.

The chain couples TRBV6-2 or TRBV6-3 to TRBJ2-3; weak D call: TRBD2 (7 bases). The V gene's germline CDR1 is MNHEY and CDR2 SVGEGT. The ends were cut back, 5 bases at V and 4 bases at J, with 28 bases in the middle. This CDR3 comprises 19 residues. CDR3 DNA sequence: TGTGCCAGCAGTCCCGACCGGGGGGTTACGCGGGGGCTACCAGATACGCAGTATTTT. Its translation: CASSPDRGVTRGLPDTQYF.

In this sample, this clone turned up once. CDR3 sequence: CASSQSRGAELFF. The CDR3 coding sequence is TGTGCCAGCAGCCAATCGCGGGGGGCTGAACTGTTTTTT. The chain recombines TRBV14 with TRBJ1-4, with D perhaps matching TRBD1 (6 bases). Trimming stripped 2 bases from V and 12 bases from J, with 13 bases between. This CDR3 is built from 13 residues. Germline CDR1 SGHDN, CDR2 FVKESK. Looking up the rest from reference TRBV14 and TRBJ1-4 gives the full variable domain: EAGVTQFPSHSVIEKGQTVTLRCDPISGHDNLYWYRRVMGKEIKFLLHFVKESKQDESGMPNNRFLAERTGGTYSTLKVQPAELEDSGVYFCASSQSRGAELFFGSGTQLSVL.

The V and J genes are TRBV7-2 and TRBJ2-7; TRBD2 agrees at 7 bases. Losses at the gene ends were 3 bases for V and 2 bases for J; bases not matched to a gene: 7. The CDR3 covers 15 residues. Per germline, CDR1 SGHTA and CDR2 FQGNSA. The CDR3 DNA sequence: TGTGCCAGCAGCTTCCGCGGGGGTGGGGCCTACGAGCAGTACTTC. Protein sequence: CASSFRGGGAYEQYF.

This clone was counted once. The rearrangement uses TRBV9 and TRBJ2-5; D gene uncertain. Per germline, CDR1 SGDLS and CDR2 YYNGEE. The V and J ends lost 0 bases and 5 bases respectively, with 2 bases between them. This CDR3 contains 11 residues. The CDR3 region has the DNA TGTGCCAGCAGCGTAGCGGAGACCCAGTACTTC. Amino acids: CASSVAETQYF.

The chain couples TRBV11-3 to TRBJ2-1, with D maybe TRBD2 (6 bases). The CDR3 sequence is 16 residues long. V was clipped by 5 bases and J by 4 bases, with 18 bases between them. Germline loops: CDR1 SGHNT, CDR2 YENEEA. In nucleotides, the CDR3 is TGTGCCAGCAGCCTGGCCGGGAGTTCCAGGTACAATGAGCAGTTCTTC. Its translation: CASSLAGSSRYNEQFF.

This rearrangement joins TRBV10-3 to TRBJ2-5; 12 bases align to TRBD2. The J segment lost 0 bases and the V segment lost 7 bases, leaving 3 bases of the junction unmatched. Germline assignment: CDR1 ENHRY and CDR2 SYGVKD. This CDR3 is built from 15 residues. As DNA, the CDR3 is TGTGCCATCAAGCGGACTAGCGGGGACCAAGAGACCCAGTACTTC. Its protein is CAIKRTSGDQETQYF.

This clone occurred a few times. This chain connects TRBV15 to TRBJ1-3; 7 nucleotides agree with TRBD1. V was pared by 1 base and J by 2 bases, with 5 bases of the junction left unmatched. This CDR3 has 16 amino acids. Germline V lookup: CDR1 LNHNV, CDR2 YYDKDF (reference sequence). The CDR3 coding sequence is TGTGCCACCAGCAGAGGCAGACAGGGTGCTGGAAACACCATATATTTT. Translation: CATSRGRQGAGNTIYF.

This chain joins TRBV27 and TRBJ1-4; possibly TRBD1 for D (6 bases). The CDR3 runs to 14 residues. The germline V gene has CDR1 MNHEY and CDR2 SMNVEV (reference sequence). V lost 6 bases and J lost 8, with 16 bases in between. CDR3 in DNA: TGTGCCAGCAGGGCAGGGGATCGGAGAGAAAAACTGTTTTTT. Residues: CASRAGDRREKLFF.